The 14 T cell receptor beta chains below all came from one sample that was sequenced in a study of CD4 T cells in relation to SARS-CoV-2 and coronaviruses. Here immunoSEQ multiplex PCR was the method, and the copy in TCRdb shows in-frame clones only, minus some. The sample has about 18,000 clones, 78% seen once. These TCRs are of unknown antigen specificity. Unexposed donor CD4+ T cells date from about 2011-2018, before the COVID-19 pandemic. The cells were cultured for under 13 days before CD4+ T cells were isolated. Sample: CD4+ T cells from PBMCs, cultured in vitro. These TCRs come from a human donor in good health.

V usage is TRBV7-9 and J usage is TRBJ2-5; D not resolved. Trimming pared 8 bases from V and 2 bases from J, leaving 12 bases between. CDR1 and CDR2 from the germline V gene are SEHNR and FQNEAQ (reference sequence). This CDR3 spans 13 amino acids. CDR3 sequence: CASSMSNQETQYF. In DNA form, the CDR3 reads TGTGCCAGCTCTATGAGCAATCAAGAGACCCAGTACTTC.

The rearrangement joins TRBV5-5 to TRBJ2-5; D is possibly TRBD2 (5 bases). V dropped 4 bases and J dropped 2 bases, with 15 bases sitting between them. Germline CDR1 reads SGHKS; CDR2 reads YYEKEE (reference sequence). The CDR3 totals 15 residues. The CDR3 DNA follows: TGTGCCAGCAGCACCACTGACTACTTACAAGAGACCCAGTACTTC. Encoded protein: CASSTTDYLQETQYF.

The rearrangement uses TRBV5-1 and TRBJ1-5, with a weak D call TRBD1 (6 bases). The germline V gene encodes CDR1 SGHRS and CDR2 YFSETQ. V lost 0 bases, J lost 0 bases, and 19 bases lay in between. The CDR3 spans 19 residues. The CDR3 bases are TGCGCCAGCAGCTTGGATCCTCTACAGGGACTATATAGCAATCAGCCCCAGCATTTT. Protein sequence: CASSLDPLQGLYSNQPQHF.

The gene calls are TRBV7-9 and TRBJ2-2, with 7 bases lining up with TRBD1. The CDR3 has 14 residues. Germline CDR1 and CDR2: SEHNR and FQNEAQ (reference sequence). J gave up 7 bases and V 5 bases, and 7 bases lay outside the gene matches. The CDR3 here is CASSLRQGDGELFF. CDR3 coding DNA: TGTGCCAGCAGCCTGCGACAGGGCGACGGGGAGCTGTTTTTT.

The rearrangement links TRBV29-1 to TRBJ1-1; perhaps TRBD1 as D (6 bases). Germline CDR1 is SQVTM and CDR2 is ANQGSEA. The germline V and J ends were trimmed by 1 base and 1 base, with 13 bases remaining between them. The CDR3 loop spans 15 amino acids. CDR3 in DNA: TGCAGCGTTGAAGGTTACCAGGGGCCGAACACTGAAGCTTTCTTT. This translates into CSVEGYQGPNTEAFF.

This clone was counted between two and nine times. This chain joins TRBV19 and TRBJ2-2; D may be TRBD1 or TRBD2 (5 bases each). With 5 bases removed from V and 12 bases from J, the gap between germline ends came to 13 bases. This CDR3 spans 12 amino acids. Germline-derived CDR1 and CDR2 are LNHDA and SQIVND (reference sequence). Here the CDR3 DNA reads TGTGCCAGTAGTGAAGGGACCCCTAAGCTGTTTTTT. The encoded protein is CASSEGTPKLFF.

This chain connects TRBV6-1 to TRBJ2-3; weak D call: TRBD1 (6 bases). Trimming removed 1 base at V and 5 bases at J, with 10 bases between. The CDR3 extends over 14 amino acids. Germline loops: CDR1 MNHNS, CDR2 SASEGT. This chain's CDR3 is CASSEVFRGDTQYF. Here the CDR3 DNA reads TGTGCCAGCAGTGAAGTGTTCAGGGGAGATACGCAGTATTTT.

V and J are TRBV28 and TRBJ2-7; no clear D gene. The germline CDR1 and CDR2 sequences are MDHEN and SYDVKM. The V end lost 8 bases, the J end lost 3 bases, and 11 bases lay between the germline ends. The CDR3 spans 12 residues. The CDR3 loop is CASGRAHYEQYF. CDR3 DNA sequence: TGTGCCAGCGGAAGGGCTCACTACGAGCAGTACTTC.

J is TRBJ2-1 and V is TRBV6-6; 10 nucleotides agree with TRBD1. CDR1 MNHNY and CDR2 SVGAGI come from the germline V gene (reference sequence). The J segment lost 8 bases and the V segment lost 4 bases, leaving 8 bases of the junction unmatched. This CDR3 is built from 15 residues. CDR3 in DNA: TGTGCCAGCAGTTCAAGACAGGGGGCAACGGATGAGCAGTTCTTC. As protein: CASSSRQGATDEQFF.

DNA for the CDR3: TGTGCCAGCAGCGGGGGTCATGGTAGCTTACTGTACTTC. This translates into CASSGGHGSLLYF. This chain joins TRBV28 and TRBJ2-7; possibly TRBD2 for D (6 bases). The CDR3 is 13 amino acids. The germline V and J ends were trimmed by 6 bases and 12 bases, with 21 bases remaining between them. The germline CDR1 and CDR2 sequences are MDHEN and SYDVKM.

This chain uses TRBV28 with TRBJ2-5, with a tentative D call TRBD1 (5 bases). The V end was cut by 5 bases, the J end by 3 bases, with 10 bases between. The V gene's germline CDR1 is MDHEN and CDR2 SYDVKM. The CDR3 loop spans 13 amino acids. The CDR3: CASSAPTEETQYF. CDR3 sequence (DNA): TGTGCCAGCAGTGCCCCGACAGAAGAGACCCAGTACTTC.

The J gene is TRBJ2-7, the V gene TRBV2, with D perhaps matching TRBD2 (7 bases). Germline-derived CDR1 and CDR2 are SNHLY and FYNNEI. CDR3 size: 15 residues. With 6 bases removed from V and 5 bases from J, the gap between germline ends came to 20 bases. The CDR3 sequence is CASRWGRELLNEQYF. The CDR3 DNA sequence: TGTGCCAGCAGATGGGGGCGGGAGCTCTTAAACGAGCAGTACTTC.

The V and J genes are TRBV12-3 or TRBV12-4 and TRBJ1-2, with TRBD1 as a possible D gene (6 bases). The length of the CDR3 is 13 residues. The ends were cut back, 3 bases at V and 6 bases at J, with 11 bases in the middle. Here the CDR3 reads CASSFGGRNGYTF. CDR3 coding DNA: TGTGCCAGCAGTTTCGGGGGGCGTAATGGCTACACCTTC.

J is TRBJ2-1 and V is TRBV11-2; the D gene is possibly TRBD1 (8 bases). Germline CDR1 and CDR2: SGHAT and FQNNGV. V dropped 5 bases and J dropped 3 bases, with 17 bases sitting between them. The CDR3 spans 16 residues. CDR3 DNA sequence: TGTGCCAGCAGCCTAACAGGGGGGGGGATCTACAATGAGCAGTTCTTC. Its protein product is CASSLTGGGIYNEQFF.